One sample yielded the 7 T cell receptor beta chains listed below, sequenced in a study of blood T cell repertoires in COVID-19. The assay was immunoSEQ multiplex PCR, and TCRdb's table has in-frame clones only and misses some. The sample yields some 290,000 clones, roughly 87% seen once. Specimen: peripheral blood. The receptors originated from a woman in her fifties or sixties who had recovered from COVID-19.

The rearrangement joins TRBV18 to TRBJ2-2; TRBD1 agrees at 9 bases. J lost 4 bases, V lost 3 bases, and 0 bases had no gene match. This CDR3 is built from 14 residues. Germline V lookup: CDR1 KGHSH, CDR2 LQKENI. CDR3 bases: TGTGCCAGCTCACCGGGACAGGGCACCGGGGAGCTGTTTTTT. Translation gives CASSPGQGTGELFF.

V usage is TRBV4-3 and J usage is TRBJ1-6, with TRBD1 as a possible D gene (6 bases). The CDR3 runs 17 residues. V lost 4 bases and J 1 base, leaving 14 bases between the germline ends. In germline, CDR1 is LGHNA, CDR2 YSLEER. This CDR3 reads CASSPASTGSYNSPLHF. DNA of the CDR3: TGCGCCAGCAGCCCAGCTAGTACAGGGTCCTATAATTCACCCCTCCACTTT.

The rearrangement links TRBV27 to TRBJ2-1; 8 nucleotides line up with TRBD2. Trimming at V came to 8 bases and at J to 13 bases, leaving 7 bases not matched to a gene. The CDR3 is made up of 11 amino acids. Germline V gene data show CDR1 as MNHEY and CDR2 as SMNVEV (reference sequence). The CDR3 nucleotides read TGTGCCAGCGTAATAGCGGGGCTACAGTTCTTC. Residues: CASVIAGLQFF.

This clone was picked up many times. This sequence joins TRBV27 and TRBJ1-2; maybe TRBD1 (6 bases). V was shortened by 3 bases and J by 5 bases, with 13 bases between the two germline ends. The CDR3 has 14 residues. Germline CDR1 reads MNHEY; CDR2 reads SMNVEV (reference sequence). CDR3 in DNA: TGTGCCAGCAGTTTCGTCGGACAGCGGTATGGCTACACCTTC. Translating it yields CASSFVGQRYGYTF.

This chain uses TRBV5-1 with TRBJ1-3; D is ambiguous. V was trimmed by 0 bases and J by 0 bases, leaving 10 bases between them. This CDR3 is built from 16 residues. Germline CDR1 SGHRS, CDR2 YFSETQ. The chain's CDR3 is CASSLGGGNSGNTIYF. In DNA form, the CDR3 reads TGCGCCAGCAGCTTGGGTGGAGGAAACTCTGGAAACACCATATATTTT.

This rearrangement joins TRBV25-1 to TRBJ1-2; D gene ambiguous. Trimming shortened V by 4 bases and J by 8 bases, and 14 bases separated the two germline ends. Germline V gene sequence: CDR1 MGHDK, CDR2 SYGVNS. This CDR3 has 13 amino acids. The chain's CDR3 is CASSGLIGGGYTF. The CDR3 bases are TGTGCCAGCAGTGGCCTGATCGGAGGGGGCTACACCTTC.

DNA for the CDR3: TGTGCCAGTAGTACCCGAGCGGCAAGAAACTATGGCTACACCTTC. Translation gives CASSTRAARNYGYTF. The V call is TRBV19, the J call TRBJ1-2; D is unresolved. The V end lost 4 bases, the J end lost 2 bases, and 14 bases lay between the germline ends. CDR1 and CDR2 (germline): LNHDA, SQIVND (reference sequence). CDR3 length: 15 amino acids.